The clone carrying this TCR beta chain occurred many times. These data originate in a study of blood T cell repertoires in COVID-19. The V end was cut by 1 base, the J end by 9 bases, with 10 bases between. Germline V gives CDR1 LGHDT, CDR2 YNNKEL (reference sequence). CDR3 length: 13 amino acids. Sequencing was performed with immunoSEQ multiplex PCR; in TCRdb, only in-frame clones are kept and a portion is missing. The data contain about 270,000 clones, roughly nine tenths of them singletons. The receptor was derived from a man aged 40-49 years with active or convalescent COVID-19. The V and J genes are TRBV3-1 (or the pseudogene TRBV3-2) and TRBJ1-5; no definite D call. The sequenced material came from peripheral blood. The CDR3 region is CASSQGSLRPQHF. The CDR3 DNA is TGTGCCAGCAGCCAAGGTTCGTTGCGGCCCCAGCATTTT.